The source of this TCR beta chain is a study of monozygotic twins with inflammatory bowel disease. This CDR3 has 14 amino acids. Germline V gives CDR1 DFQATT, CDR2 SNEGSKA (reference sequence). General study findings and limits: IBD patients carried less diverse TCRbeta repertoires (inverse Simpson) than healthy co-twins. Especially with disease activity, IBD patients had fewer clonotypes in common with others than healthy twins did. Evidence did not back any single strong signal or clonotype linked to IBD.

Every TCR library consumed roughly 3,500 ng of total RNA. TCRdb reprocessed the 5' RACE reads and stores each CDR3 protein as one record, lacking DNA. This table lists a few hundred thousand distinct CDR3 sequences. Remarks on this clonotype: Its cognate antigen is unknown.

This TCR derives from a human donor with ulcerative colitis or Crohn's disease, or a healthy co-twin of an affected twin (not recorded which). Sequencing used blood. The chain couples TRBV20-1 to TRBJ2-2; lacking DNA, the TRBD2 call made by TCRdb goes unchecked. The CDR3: CSALSGGSTGELFF.